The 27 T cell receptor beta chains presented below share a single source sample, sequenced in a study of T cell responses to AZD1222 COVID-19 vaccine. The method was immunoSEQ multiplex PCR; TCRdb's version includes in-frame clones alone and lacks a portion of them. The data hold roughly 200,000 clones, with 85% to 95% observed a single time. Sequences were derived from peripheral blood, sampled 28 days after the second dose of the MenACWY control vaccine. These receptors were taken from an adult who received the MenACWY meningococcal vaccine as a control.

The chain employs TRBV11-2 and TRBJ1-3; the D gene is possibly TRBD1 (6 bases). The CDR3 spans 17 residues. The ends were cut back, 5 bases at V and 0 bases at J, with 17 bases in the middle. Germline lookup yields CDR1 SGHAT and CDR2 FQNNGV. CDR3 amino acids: CASSGPLGGFSGNTIYF. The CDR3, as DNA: TGTGCCAGCAGCGGGCCCCTGGGGGGCTTCTCTGGAAACACCATATATTTT.

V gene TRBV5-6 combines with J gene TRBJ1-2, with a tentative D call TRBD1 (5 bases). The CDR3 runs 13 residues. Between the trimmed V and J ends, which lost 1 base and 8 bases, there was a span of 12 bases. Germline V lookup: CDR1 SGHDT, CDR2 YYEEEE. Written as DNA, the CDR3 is TGTGCCAGCAGCTTGTGGATAAGGGACGGCTACACCTTC. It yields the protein CASSLWIRDGYTF.

Here the CDR3 reads CASSYGVMNTEAFF. The CDR3 DNA follows: TGTGCCAGCAGTTACGGAGTAATGAACACTGAAGCTTTCTTT. The rearrangement links TRBV6-2 or TRBV6-3 to TRBJ1-1; D call uncertain. V was pared by 2 bases and J by 0 bases, with 7 bases between. In germline, CDR1 is MNHEY, CDR2 SVGEGT. The length of the CDR3 is 14 residues.

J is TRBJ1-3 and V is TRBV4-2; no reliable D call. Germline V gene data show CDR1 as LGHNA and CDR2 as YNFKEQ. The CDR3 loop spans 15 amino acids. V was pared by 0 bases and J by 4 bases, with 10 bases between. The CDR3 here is CASSQDRTVGNTIYF. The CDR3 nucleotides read TGTGCCAGCAGCCAAGATAGAACAGTCGGAAACACCATATATTTT.

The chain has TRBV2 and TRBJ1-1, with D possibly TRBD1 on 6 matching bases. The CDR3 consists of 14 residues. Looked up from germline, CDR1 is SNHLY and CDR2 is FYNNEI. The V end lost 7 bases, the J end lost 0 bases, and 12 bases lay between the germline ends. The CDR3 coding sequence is TGTGCCAGCACCCGGACAGATATGAACACTGAAGCTTTCTTT. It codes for CASTRTDMNTEAFF.

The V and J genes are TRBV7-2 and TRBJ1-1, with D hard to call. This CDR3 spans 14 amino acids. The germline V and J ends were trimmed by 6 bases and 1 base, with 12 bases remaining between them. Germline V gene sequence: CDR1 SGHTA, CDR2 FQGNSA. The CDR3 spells CASSAGVTNTEAFF. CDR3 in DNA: TGTGCCAGCAGTGCAGGCGTCACGAACACTGAAGCTTTCTTT.

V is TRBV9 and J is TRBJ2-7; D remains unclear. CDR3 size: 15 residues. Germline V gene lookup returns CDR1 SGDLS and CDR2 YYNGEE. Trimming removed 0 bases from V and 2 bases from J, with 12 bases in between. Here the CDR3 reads CASSVEAYSTYEQYF. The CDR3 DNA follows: TGTGCCAGCAGCGTAGAGGCTTACTCTACCTACGAGCAGTACTTC.

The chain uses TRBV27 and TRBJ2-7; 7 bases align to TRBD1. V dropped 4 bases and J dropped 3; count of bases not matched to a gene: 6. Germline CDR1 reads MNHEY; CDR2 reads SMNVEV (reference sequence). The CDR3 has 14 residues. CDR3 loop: CASSSQGPYYEQYF. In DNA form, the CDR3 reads TGTGCCAGCAGTTCACAGGGGCCCTACTACGAGCAGTACTTC.

The CDR3 protein is CASSWNRGTENSPLHF. The DNA of the CDR3 is TGCGCCAGCAGCTGGAACAGGGGTACCGAGAATTCACCCCTCCACTTT. The chain couples TRBV5-1 to TRBJ1-6; 7 bases line up with TRBD1. The CDR3 has 16 amino acids. CDR1 SGHRS and CDR2 YFSETQ come from the germline V gene. The V segment lost 3 bases and the J segment 7 bases; nucleotides outside the gene matches: 10.

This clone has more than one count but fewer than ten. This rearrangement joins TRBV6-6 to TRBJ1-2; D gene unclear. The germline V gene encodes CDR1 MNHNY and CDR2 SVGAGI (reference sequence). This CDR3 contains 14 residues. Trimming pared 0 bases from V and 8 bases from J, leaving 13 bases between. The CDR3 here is CASSYSSAERGYTF. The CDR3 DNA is TGTGCCAGCAGTTACTCGTCGGCAGAGAGGGGCTACACCTTC.

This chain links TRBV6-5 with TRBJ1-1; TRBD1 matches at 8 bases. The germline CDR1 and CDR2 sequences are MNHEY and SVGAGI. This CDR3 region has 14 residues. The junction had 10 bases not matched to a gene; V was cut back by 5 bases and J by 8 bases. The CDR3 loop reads CASSTSGQAKEAFF. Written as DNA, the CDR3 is TGTGCCAGCAGTACCTCGGGACAGGCCAAGGAAGCTTTCTTT.

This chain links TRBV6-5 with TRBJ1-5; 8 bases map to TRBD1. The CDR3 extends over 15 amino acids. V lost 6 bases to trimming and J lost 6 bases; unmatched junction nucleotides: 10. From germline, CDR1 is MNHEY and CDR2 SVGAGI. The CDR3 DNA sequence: TGTGCCAGCAGACCCTCGACAGGGGTAGGTCAGCCCCAGCATTTT. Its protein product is CASRPSTGVGQPQHF.

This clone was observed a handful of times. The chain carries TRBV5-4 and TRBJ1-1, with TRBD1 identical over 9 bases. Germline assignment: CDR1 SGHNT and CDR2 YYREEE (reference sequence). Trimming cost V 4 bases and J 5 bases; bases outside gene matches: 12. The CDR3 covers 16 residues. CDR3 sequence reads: CASSTGQGRGLTEAFF. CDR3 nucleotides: TGTGCCAGCAGCACGGGACAGGGAAGAGGCCTGACTGAAGCTTTCTTT.

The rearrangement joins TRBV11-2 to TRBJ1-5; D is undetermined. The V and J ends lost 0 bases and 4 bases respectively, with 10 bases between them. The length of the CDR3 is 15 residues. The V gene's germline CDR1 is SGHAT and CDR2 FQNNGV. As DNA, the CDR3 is TGTGCCAGCAGCTTAGAGTCCGGGCGGAATCAGCCCCAGCATTTT. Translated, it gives CASSLESGRNQPQHF.

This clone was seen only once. CDR3 sequence (DNA): TGTGCCAGCAGCCAACTTCTTGGAGGAGTCTATGGCTACACCTTC. This codes for CASSQLLGGVYGYTF. The chain has TRBV7-2 and TRBJ1-2; D remains ambiguous. Trimming pared 5 bases from V and 4 bases from J, leaving 17 bases between. CDR1 and CDR2 (germline): SGHTA, FQGNSA. The CDR3 loop spans 15 amino acids.

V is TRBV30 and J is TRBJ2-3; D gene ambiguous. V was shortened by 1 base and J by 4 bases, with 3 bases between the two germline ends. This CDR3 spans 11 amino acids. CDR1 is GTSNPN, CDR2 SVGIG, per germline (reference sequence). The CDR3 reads CAWSDSDTQYF. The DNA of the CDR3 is TGTGCCTGGAGTGATTCAGATACGCAGTATTTT.

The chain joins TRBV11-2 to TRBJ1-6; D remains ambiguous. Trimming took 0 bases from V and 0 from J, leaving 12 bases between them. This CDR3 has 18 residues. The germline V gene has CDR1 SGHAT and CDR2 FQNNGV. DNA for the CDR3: TGTGCCAGCAGCTTAGATTACGGCCTGAGCTCCTATAATTCACCCCTCCACTTT. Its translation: CASSLDYGLSSYNSPLHF.

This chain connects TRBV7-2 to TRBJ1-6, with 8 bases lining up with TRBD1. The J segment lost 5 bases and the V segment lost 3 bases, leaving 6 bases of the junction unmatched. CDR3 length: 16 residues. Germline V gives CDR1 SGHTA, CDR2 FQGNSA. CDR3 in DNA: TGTGCCAGCAGCTTTCCCCGACAGGGGAATAATTCACCCCTCCACTTT. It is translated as CASSFPRQGNNSPLHF.

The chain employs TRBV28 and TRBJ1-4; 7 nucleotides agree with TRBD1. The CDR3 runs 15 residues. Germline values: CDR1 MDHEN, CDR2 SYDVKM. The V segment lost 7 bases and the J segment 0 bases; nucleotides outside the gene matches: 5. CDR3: CASTSTGSTNEKLFF. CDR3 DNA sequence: TGTGCCAGCACCTCGACAGGGTCAACTAATGAAAAACTGTTTTTT.

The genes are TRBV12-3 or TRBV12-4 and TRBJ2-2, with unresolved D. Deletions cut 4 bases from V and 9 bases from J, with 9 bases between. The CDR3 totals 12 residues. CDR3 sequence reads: CASSSTRRELFF. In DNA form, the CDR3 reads TGTGCCAGCAGTTCCACACGTAGGGAGCTGTTTTTT.

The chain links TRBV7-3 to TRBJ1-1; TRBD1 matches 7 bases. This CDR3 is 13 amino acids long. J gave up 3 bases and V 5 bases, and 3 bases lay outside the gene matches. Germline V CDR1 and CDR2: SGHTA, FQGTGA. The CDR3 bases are TGTGCCAGCAGCCAAGACAGGGACACTGAAGCTTTCTTT. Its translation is CASSQDRDTEAFF. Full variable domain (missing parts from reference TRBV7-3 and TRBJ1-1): GAGVSQTPSNKVTEKGKYVELRCDPISGHTALYWYRQSLGQGPEFLIYFQGTGAADDSGLPNDRFFAVRPEGSVSTLKIQRTERGDSAVYLCASSQDRDTEAFFGQGTRLTVV.

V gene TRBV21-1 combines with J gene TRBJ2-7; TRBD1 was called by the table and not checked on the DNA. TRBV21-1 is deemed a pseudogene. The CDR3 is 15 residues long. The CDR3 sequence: CASSNRTSHSLEQYF. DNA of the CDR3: TGTGCCAGCAGCAATCGGACAAGTCACTCACTCGAGCAGTACTTC.

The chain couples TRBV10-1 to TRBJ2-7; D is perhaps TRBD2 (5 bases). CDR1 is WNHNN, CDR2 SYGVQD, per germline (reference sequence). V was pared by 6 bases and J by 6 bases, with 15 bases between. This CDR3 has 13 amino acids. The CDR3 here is CASREPGSGEQYF. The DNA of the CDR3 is TGCGCCAGCAGAGAACCGGGGAGCGGCGAGCAGTACTTC.

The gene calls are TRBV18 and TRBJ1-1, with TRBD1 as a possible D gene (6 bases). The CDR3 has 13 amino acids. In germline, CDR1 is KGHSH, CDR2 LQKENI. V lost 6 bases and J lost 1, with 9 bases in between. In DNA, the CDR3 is TGTGCCAGCTCCCAACAGGGGAACACTGAAGCTTTCTTT. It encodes CASSQQGNTEAFF.

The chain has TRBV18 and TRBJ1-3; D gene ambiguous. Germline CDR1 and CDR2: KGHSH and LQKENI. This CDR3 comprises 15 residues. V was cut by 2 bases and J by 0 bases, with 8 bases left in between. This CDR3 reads CASSPYAVSGNTIYF. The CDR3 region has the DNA TGTGCCAGCTCACCATATGCAGTCTCTGGAAACACCATATATTTT.

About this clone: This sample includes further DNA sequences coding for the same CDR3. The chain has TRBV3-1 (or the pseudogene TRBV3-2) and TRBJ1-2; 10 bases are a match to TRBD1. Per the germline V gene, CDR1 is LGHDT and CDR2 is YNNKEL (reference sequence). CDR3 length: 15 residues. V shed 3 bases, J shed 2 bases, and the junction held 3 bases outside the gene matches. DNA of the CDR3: TGTGCCAGCAGCCACCGACAGGGGGCGAACTATGGCTACACCTTC. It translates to CASSHRQGANYGYTF.

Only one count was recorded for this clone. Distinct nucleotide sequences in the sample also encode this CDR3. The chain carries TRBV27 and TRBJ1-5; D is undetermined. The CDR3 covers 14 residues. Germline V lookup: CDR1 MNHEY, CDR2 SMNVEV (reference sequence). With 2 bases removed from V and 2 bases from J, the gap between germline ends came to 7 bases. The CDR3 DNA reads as TGTGCCAGCAGTTTAAGTGGAGGCAATCAGCCCCAGCATTTT. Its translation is CASSLSGGNQPQHF.